These 17 T cell receptor beta chains were sequenced from one sample in a study of sequential checkpoint blockade in melanoma. Only in-frame clones appear in the TCRdb table, and some are missing; sequencing was by immunoSEQ multiplex PCR. Of thousands of clones listed, about 28% are singletons. Treatment of the sample: randomized to nivolumab then ipilimumab (arm A) or the reverse (arm B). The material was tumor tissue (inferred from file names), obtained from a patient given nivolumab and ipilimumab in sequence. Receptors were obtained from a human donor with melanoma.

The chain joins TRBV15 to TRBJ2-5, with TRBD2 matching over 7 bases. After removal of 8 bases from V and 0 bases from J, the junction contained 6 bases not matched to a gene. Germline-derived CDR1 and CDR2 are LNHNV and YYDKDF (reference sequence). The CDR3 has 14 residues. The CDR3 region has the DNA TGTGCCACCCGTAGAGCGGGAAACCAAGAGACCCAGTACTTC. It translates to CATRRAGNQETQYF.

The chain links TRBV6-8 to TRBJ1-6, with no clear D. This CDR3 comprises 13 residues. Germline-derived CDR1 and CDR2 are MNHGY and SAAAGT. Trimming removed 5 bases at V and 6 bases at J, with 8 bases between. DNA of the CDR3: TGTGCCAGCAGTACGGGAGGTAATTCACCCCTCCACTTT. The encoded protein is CASSTGGNSPLHF.

This clone occurred once. This chain connects TRBV29-1 to TRBJ2-1; weak D call: TRBD2 (5 bases). From germline, CDR1 is SQVTM and CDR2 ANQGSEA. The CDR3 runs 16 residues. Deletions cut 0 bases from V and 8 bases from J, with 20 bases between. This chain's CDR3 is CSVEDLASWSSDEQFF. CDR3 nucleotides: TGCAGCGTTGAAGATCTCGCTAGCTGGAGCTCCGATGAGCAGTTCTTC.

This chain joins TRBV6-8 and TRBJ2-7; no reliable D call. V shed 4 bases and J shed 4 bases, with 14 bases lying between them. CDR3 length equals 14 residues. Germline V gives CDR1 MNHGY, CDR2 SAAAGT. The CDR3, as DNA: TGTGCCAGCAGTTCGCGGCACCGCCCGTACGAGCAGTACTTC. It translates to CASSSRHRPYEQYF.

This clone has a handful of counts. J is TRBJ2-7 and V is TRBV6-8; 7 bases are a match to TRBD1. Germline V gene sequence: CDR1 MNHGY, CDR2 SAAAGT. Losses at the gene ends were 6 bases for V and 2 bases for J; bases not matched to a gene: 4. The CDR3 totals 13 residues. In DNA, the CDR3 is TGTGCCAGCAGGCAGGGGGTCACCTACGAGCAGTACTTC. Encoded protein: CASRQGVTYEQYF.

This clone was counted between two and nine times. The V call is TRBV6-8, the J call TRBJ1-2, with D uncertain. V dropped 2 bases and J dropped 3 bases, with 4 bases sitting between them. CDR3 length: 12 residues. Looked up from germline, CDR1 is MNHGY and CDR2 is SAAAGT. This CDR3 reads CASSYRDYGYTF. CDR3 nucleotide sequence: TGTGCCAGCAGTTACAGGGACTATGGCTACACCTTC.

This clone was picked up many times. This chain connects TRBV7-4 to TRBJ2-1; 12 bases line up with TRBD2. The CDR3 length is 16 residues. With V trimmed by 5 bases and J by 8 bases, 10 bases remained unmatched. In germline, CDR1 is SGHVT, CDR2 SQSDAQ. The CDR3 sequence: CASSPRLAGAGDEQFF. The CDR3 DNA follows: TGTGCCAGCAGCCCCCGACTAGCGGGAGCGGGTGATGAGCAGTTCTTC. The whole variable domain, filled in from reference TRBV7-4 and TRBJ2-1, reads GAGVSQSPRYKVAKRGRDVALRCDSISGHVTLYWYRQTLGQGSEVLTYSQSDAQRDKSGRPSGRFSAERPERSVSTLKIQRTEQGDSAVYLCASSPRLAGAGDEQFFGPGTRLTVL.

Details on this clone: It is unclear where the CDR3 begins or ends on the DNA, so no DNA is shown, and the CDR3 is as TCRdb lists it. The chain carries TRBV12-2 and TRBJ2-7. TRBV12-2 is a known pseudogene. The CDR3 contains 15 residues when both ends are counted. This CDR3 reads CVLVVGKGTSYEQYF.

The chain carries TRBV12-5 and TRBJ2-1; 7 positions agree with TRBD2. CDR1 is LGHNT and CDR2 is FRNRAP in the germline V gene. The CDR3 is made up of 13 amino acids. CDR3 sequence (DNA): TGTGCCATCCGGGGGGTCACCTACAATGAGCAGTTCTTC. Translation gives CAIRGVTYNEQFF.

By share, this clone ranks as large. The J gene is TRBJ1-2, the V gene TRBV11-3; the D gene is possibly TRBD1 (5 bases). Trimming took 4 bases from V and 4 from J, leaving 19 bases between them. This CDR3 spans 16 amino acids. Germline-derived CDR1 and CDR2 are SGHNT and YENEEA. The CDR3 spells CASSSSLTDYLYGYTF. CDR3 nucleotide sequence: TGTGCCAGCAGCTCCTCCCTGACAGACTATCTCTATGGCTACACCTTC.

In this sample, this clone is medium-sized. V and J are TRBV11-3 and TRBJ1-4; D unclear. There are 15 residues in the CDR3. Germline loops: CDR1 SGHNT, CDR2 YENEEA. The germline V and J ends were trimmed by 6 bases and 0 bases, with 11 bases remaining between them. The CDR3: CASRPRPATNEKLFF. In DNA form, the CDR3 reads TGTGCCAGCAGACCTCGACCCGCAACTAATGAAAAACTGTTTTTT.

The CDR3 DNA reads TGTGCCAGCAGCAACGAAGAGAACACTGAAGCTTTCTTT. Its translation is CASSNEENTEAFF. This chain uses TRBV7-1 with TRBJ1-1, with no clear D. TRBV7-1 falls under the ORF class, with uncertain function. V was clipped by 5 bases and J by 1 base, with 8 bases between them. The CDR3 loop spans 13 amino acids.

The chain combines TRBV6-1 with TRBJ1-2; D is unresolved. From germline, CDR1 is MNHNS and CDR2 SASEGT. V gave up 0 bases and J gave up 3 bases, with 5 bases separating them. The CDR3 runs 13 residues. The CDR3 coding sequence is TGTGCCAGCAGTGAAGCGGAGCACTATGGCTACACCTTC. It is translated as CASSEAEHYGYTF.

The rearrangement joins TRBV25-1 to TRBJ1-2; 7 bases fit TRBD1. The CDR3 runs to 17 residues. After removal of 0 bases from V and 6 bases from J, the junction contained 13 bases not matched to a gene. Germline values: CDR1 MGHDK, CDR2 SYGVNS. In DNA, the CDR3 is TGTGCCAGCAGTGAATATACGGGACAGAAGTATAGAGATGGCTACACCTTC. It encodes CASSEYTGQKYRDGYTF.

Ten or more counts support this clone. V is TRBV6-8 and J is TRBJ2-3, with 11 nucleotides matching TRBD2. This CDR3 comprises 14 residues. With 10 bases clipped from V and 6 bases from J, the junction kept 9 bases outside the gene matches. The germline V gene has CDR1 MNHGY and CDR2 SAAAGT. The CDR3 DNA sequence: TGTGCCATCAGGATGACTAGCGGGATTGATACGCAGTATTTT. It codes for CAIRMTSGIDTQYF.

This clone came up many times. J is TRBJ1-4 and V is TRBV4-1; D is uncertain. Trimming stripped 1 base from V and 0 bases from J, with 6 bases between. This CDR3 is built from 15 residues. Per the germline V gene, CDR1 is MGHRA and CDR2 is YSYEKL. The CDR3 region is CASSQVAATNEKLFF. CDR3 DNA: TGCGCCAGCAGCCAAGTAGCGGCAACTAATGAAAAACTGTTTTTT.

The V and J genes are TRBV5-1 and TRBJ2-3, with 9 bases fitting TRBD2. J lost 0 bases, V lost 1 base, and 6 bases had no gene match. Germline CDR1 is SGHRS and CDR2 is YFSETQ. The CDR3 is made up of 17 amino acids. CDR3 nucleotides: TGCGCCAGCAGCTTGAGGCTAGCGGGGTCTAGCACAGATACGCAGTATTTT. It codes for CASSLRLAGSSTDTQYF.